This is a list of T cell receptor beta chains from one sample in a study of blood T cell repertoires in COVID-19. The table came from immunoSEQ multiplex PCR; TCRdb's copy has only in-frame clones and leaves some out. The sample lists about 170,000 clones; approximately 82% were seen once. The sequenced material came from PBMCs or T cells enriched from blood (not recorded which). These receptors came from a woman aged 45 to 65 who had recovered from COVID-19. Both conserved end residues are part of each CDR3. A D gene is named only where the DNA matches it firmly. The size of a clone is reported for some rows only, either as once, few or many, or as a class for expanded clones.

j_call clone_size v_call d_call cdr3_aa cdr3_nt
TRBJ1-5 - TRBV6-5 - CASSYSPGSNQPQHF TGTGCCAGCAGTTACTCACCAGGTAGCAATCAGCCCCAGCATTTT
TRBJ1-2 - TRBV25-1 - CASQGSSYGYTF TGTGCCAGCCAGGGATCCTCCTATGGCTACACCTTC
TRBJ2-1 once TRBV9 - CASSVRGIALGNEQFF TGTGCCAGCAGCGTCAGGGGAATTGCGCTAGGGAATGAGCAGTTCTTC
TRBJ1-1 - TRBV6-5 TRBD1 CASSYHGQGVNTEAFF TGTGCCAGCAGTTACCATGGGCAGGGGGTGAACACTGAAGCTTTCTTT
TRBJ2-6 - TRBV29-1 - CSVRQVEGGSSGANVLTF TGCAGCGTTCGACAGGTTGAGGGAGGGAGCTCTGGGGCCAACGTCCTGACTTTC
TRBJ2-3 once TRBV19 - CASSGERARPDTQYF TGTGCCAGTAGTGGGGAGAGGGCCCGGCCAGATACGCAGTATTTT
TRBJ1-2 - TRBV7-3 - CASSPDNLGYTF TGTGCCAGCAGCCCGGACAACTTAGGCTACACCTTC
TRBJ1-2 - TRBV29-1 - CSVVGGGYGYTF TGCAGCGTTGTGGGGGGAGGCTATGGCTACACCTTC
TRBJ1-2 few TRBV2 TRBD1 CASSERGTGDGYTF TGTGCCAGCAGTGAAAGAGGGACAGGGGATGGCTACACCTTC
TRBJ1-6 once TRBV30 - CAWREPNSPLHF TGTGCCTGGAGGGAGCCCAATTCACCCCTCCACTTT
TRBJ1-1 - TRBV13 - CASSWEGFECEAFF TGTGCCAGCAGCTGGGAGGGATTTGAGTGTGAAGCTTTCTTT
TRBJ2-3 - TRBV6-6 TRBD2 CASSLQRGGLGDTQYF TGTGCCAGCAGTTTGCAGCGGGGGGGCCTAGGGGATACGCAGTATTTT
TRBJ1-1 - TRBV9 - CASSEGTAVRGEAFF TGTGCCAGCAGCGAGGGGACGGCGGTGCGGGGAGAAGCTTTCTTT
TRBJ1-6 - TRBV4-1 - CASSQDRYESPLHF TGCGCCAGCAGCCAAGATCGTTATGAGTCACCCCTCCACTTT
TRBJ1-1 - TRBV5-1 - CASSLEGRGNTEAFF TGCGCCAGCAGCTTGGAGGGACGGGGGAATACTGAAGCTTTCTTT
TRBJ2-5 - TRBV25-1 TRBD1 CASSGRDRGAPQETQYF TGTGCCAGCAGTGGCCGGGACAGGGGGGCTCCGCAAGAGACCCAGTACTTC
TRBJ1-4 - TRBV12-3/TRBV12-4 TRBD1 CASSFPQGQVVF TGTGCCAGCAGTTTTCCCCAGGGACAGGTCGTTTTT
TRBJ1-6 - TRBV5-6 TRBD1 CASSPDRGHLNSPLHF TGTGCCAGCAGCCCGGACAGGGGGCACCTTAATTCACCCCTCCACTTT
TRBJ1-2 many TRBV6-5 - CASSYSLRDGYTF TGTGCCAGCAGTTACTCGCTTCGGGATGGCTACACCTTC
TRBJ2-2 - TRBV3-1/TRBV3-2 - CASSHEETGLNTGELFF TGTGCCAGCAGCCATGAGGAGACAGGTTTGAACACCGGGGAGCTGTTTTTT
TRBJ2-3 - TRBV5-1 - CASSLVSGTDTQYF TGCGCCAGCAGCTTGGTTTCGGGGACAGATACGCAGTATTTT
TRBJ1-4 once TRBV5-1 - CASSLSPGGGGEKLFF TGCGCCAGCAGCTTGAGCCCCGGGGGGGGCGGTGAAAAACTGTTTTTT
TRBJ1-4 - TRBV20-1 TRBD1 CSASTRTGVEKLFF TGCAGTGCTAGTACAAGGACAGGGGTGGAAAAACTGTTTTTT
TRBJ2-3 - TRBV9 TRBD2 CASSPSVRGDTDTQYF TGTGCCAGCAGCCCGAGTGTGCGGGGGGACACAGATACGCAGTATTTT
TRBJ1-1 - TRBV28 - CASTLQGWTEAFF TGTGCCAGCACATTACAGGGTTGGACTGAAGCTTTCTTT